These 14 T cell receptor beta chains were all obtained from the same sample, sequenced in a study of T cell responses to AZD1222 COVID-19 vaccine. Clones were sequenced by immunoSEQ multiplex PCR, and TCRdb holds only the in-frame ones, with some missing. The sample contains tens of thousands of clones, roughly 90% of which appear only once. The source material was peripheral blood, sampled 28 days after the second AZD1222 dose. The source is an adult who received the AZD1222 COVID-19 vaccine.

V usage is TRBV6-5 and J usage is TRBJ2-7; D not certain. The CDR3 runs 13 residues. Germline V gives CDR1 MNHEY, CDR2 SVGAGI. V was shortened by 3 bases and J by 1 base, with 7 bases between the two germline ends. CDR3 coding DNA: TGTGCCAGCAGTTATATAGGTTCCTACGAGCAGTACTTC. Translated: CASSYIGSYEQYF.

The rearrangement joins TRBV6-1 to TRBJ1-5; D gene uncertain. The CDR3 length is 15 residues. Germline lookup yields CDR1 MNHNS and CDR2 SASEGT. Deletions cut 0 bases from V and 5 bases from J, with 11 bases between. CDR3 bases: TGTGCCAGCAGTGAAGCGCCCAGAAGTGATCAGCCCCAGCATTTT. It yields the protein CASSEAPRSDQPQHF.

The chain carries TRBV27 and TRBJ2-3; 15 bases are shared with TRBD2. V shed 0 bases and J 3 bases; nucleotides not matched to a gene: 10. The CDR3 runs to 20 residues. CDR1 is MNHEY and CDR2 is SMNVEV in the germline V gene (reference sequence). For the CDR3, the DNA is TGTGCCAGCAGTTTATCGGGCAGCGGACTAGCGGGGGGGCGGACAGATACGCAGTATTTT. This translates into CASSLSGSGLAGGRTDTQYF.

The rearrangement uses TRBV7-2 and TRBJ2-1; D uncertain. The V end was cut by 0 bases, the J end by 0 bases, with 9 bases between. Looked up from germline, CDR1 is SGHTA and CDR2 is FQGNSA. The CDR3 consists of 16 residues. CDR3 sequence: CASSLAASSSYNEQFF. The CDR3 DNA follows: TGTGCCAGCAGCTTAGCAGCGTCGAGCTCCTACAATGAGCAGTTCTTC.

The chain has TRBV5-1 and TRBJ2-5; 7 bases are shared with TRBD1. Germline CDR1 is SGHRS and CDR2 is YFSETQ. CDR3 length equals 15 residues. V was clipped by 2 bases and J by 1 base; unmatched bases: 5. The CDR3 sequence is CASSFSEGAQETQYF. CDR3 in DNA: TGCGCCAGCAGCTTTTCCGAGGGGGCCCAAGAGACCCAGTACTTC.

In this sample, this clone turned up once. The chain uses TRBV7-2 and TRBJ2-5; 7 nucleotides match TRBD2. The V gene's germline CDR1 is SGHTA and CDR2 FQGNSA. Trimming at V came to 4 bases and at J to 4 bases, leaving 9 bases not matched to a gene. The length of the CDR3 is 15 residues. The DNA of the CDR3 is TGTGCCAGCAGCTACTCAGCGGGGAGGGGAGAGACCCAGTACTTC. Amino acid sequence: CASSYSAGRGETQYF. The full variable domain, with the rest looked up from reference TRBV7-2 and TRBJ2-5, is GAGVSQSPSNKVTEKGKDVELRCDPISGHTALYWYRQSLGQGLEFLIYFQGNSAPDKSGLPSDRFSAERTGGSVSTLTIQRTQQEDSAVYLCASSYSAGRGETQYFGPGTRLLVL.

The rearrangement uses TRBV27 and TRBJ1-5; D might be TRBD1 (6 bases). Between the trimmed V and J ends, which lost 3 bases and 0 bases, there was a span of 15 bases. The CDR3 is 17 amino acids. Germline assignment: CDR1 MNHEY and CDR2 SMNVEV (reference sequence). The CDR3 reads CASSLSGQPYSNQPQHF. CDR3 sequence (DNA): TGTGCCAGCAGTTTGTCCGGACAGCCTTATAGCAATCAGCCCCAGCATTTT.

The J gene is TRBJ1-2, the V gene TRBV7-9, with 8 bases matching TRBD1. The CDR3 is made up of 18 amino acids. Germline trimming cut 4 bases from V and 1 base from J; bases unmatched to any gene: 14. Germline lookup yields CDR1 SEHNR and CDR2 FQNEAQ (reference sequence). CDR3: CASSSITAQGAYNYGYTF. The CDR3 DNA reads TGTGCCAGCAGCTCGATCACTGCTCAGGGGGCATATAACTATGGCTACACCTTC.

The gene calls are TRBV10-3 and TRBJ2-7; tentatively, D is TRBD2 (5 bases). Trimming stripped 6 bases from V and 6 bases from J, with 9 bases between. The CDR3 is 11 residues long. Germline V lookup: CDR1 ENHRY, CDR2 SYGVKD. CDR3 amino acids: CAISEGAEQYF. The CDR3 region has the DNA TGTGCCATCAGCGAGGGAGCCGAGCAGTACTTC.

The genes are TRBV18 and TRBJ2-7; 12 positions match TRBD2. The CDR3 has 15 amino acids. With 7 bases clipped from V and 6 bases from J, the junction kept 10 bases outside the gene matches. Germline V gives CDR1 KGHSH, CDR2 LQKENI. DNA of the CDR3: TGTGCCAGCTTGGCCCTAACTAGCGGGGGGACCGAGCAGTACTTC. Amino acids: CASLALTSGGTEQYF.

This clone was seen more than once but under ten times. The chain joins TRBV7-9 to TRBJ2-1; no firm D call. Deletions cut 1 base from V and 10 bases from J, with 5 bases between. The germline V gene encodes CDR1 SEHNR and CDR2 FQNEAQ (reference sequence). This CDR3 has 11 amino acids. This chain's CDR3 is CASSLVSEQFF. CDR3 coding DNA: TGTGCCAGCAGCTTAGTATCAGAGCAGTTCTTC. Based on the CDR3 plus reference TRBV7-9 and TRBJ2-1, the full variable domain is DTGVSQNPRHKITKRGQNVTFRCDPISEHNRLYWYRQTLGQGPEFLTYFQNEAQLEKSRLLSDRFSAERPKGSFSTLEIQRTEQGDSAMYLCASSLVSEQFFGPGTRLTVL.

V gene TRBV18 combines with J gene TRBJ1-3; 9 bases match TRBD1. CDR3 length: 17 amino acids. Germline CDR1 is KGHSH and CDR2 is LQKENI. With V trimmed by 6 bases and J by 4 bases, 13 bases remained unmatched. CDR3 bases: TGTGCCAGCTCGGGACAGGGCTGGAGTAAAGTCGGAAACACCATATATTTT. Translated, it gives CASSGQGWSKVGNTIYF.

This chain joins TRBV27 and TRBJ1-4, with D perhaps TRBD1 (6 bases). Germline-derived CDR1 and CDR2 are MNHEY and SMNVEV (reference sequence). This CDR3 is built from 14 residues. V dropped 3 bases and J dropped 2 bases, with 7 bases sitting between them. The CDR3 reads CASSFQGTNEKLFF. The CDR3 DNA sequence: TGTGCCAGCAGTTTTCAGGGGACTAATGAAAAACTGTTTTTT.

This clone is a singleton in its sample. The J gene is TRBJ2-3, the V gene TRBV6-1; TRBD1 agrees at 11 bases. This CDR3 has 14 residues. Trimming at V came to 3 bases and at J to 4 bases, leaving 0 bases not matched to a gene. The germline V gene has CDR1 MNHNS and CDR2 SASEGT. CDR3 nucleotides: TGTGCCAGCAGTGAGGGACAGGGGGCAGATACGCAGTATTTT. It specifies CASSEGQGADTQYF.